This T cell receptor beta chain stems from a study of monozygotic twins with cystic fibrosis. Profiling relied on immunoSEQ multiplex PCR, and the TCRdb table lists in-frame clones only, not all of them. The table lists some 15,000 clones, roughly 85% of them singletons. The sample holds a few counts of this clone. What it binds is unknown. General study results and limits: V usage most resembled the co-twin in 13 of 16 pairs.

CDR1 is SNHLY, CDR2 FYNNEI, per germline. V lost 5 bases to trimming and J lost 0 bases, with 10 bases between them. CDR3 length equals 15 residues. The sequenced material came from blood. The origin of this receptor is a boy aged 5-17 years with cystic fibrosis. The chain couples TRBV2 to TRBJ1-4; D uncertain. The CDR3 sequence is CASSTETSTNEKLFF. CDR3 nucleotides: TGTGCCAGCAGTACAGAGACATCAACTAATGAAAAACTGTTTTTT.